This TCR beta chain stems from a study of cytomegalovirus exposure and HLA in healthy donors. This clone was seen just once. The antigen is undetermined. Notes on the study in general: The study had only CMV serostatus as immune exposure information.

The PCR ran on 60 Vbeta and 13 Jbeta primers. TCRdb's table, derived via immunoSEQ multiplex PCR, lists solely in-frame clones and lacks some. The sample carries 65,000 to 85,000 clones, about 88% recorded once. In germline, CDR1 is SGHTA, CDR2 FQGNSA. This CDR3 has 13 residues. With 5 bases removed from V and 2 bases from J, the gap between germline ends came to 9 bases. Sequencing was carried out using PBMCs. The sequence came from a woman aged 50 to 65 in good health and CMV-seronegative. V usage is TRBV7-2 and J usage is TRBJ2-5; TRBD1 is a possible D gene (6 bases). CDR3 coding DNA: TGTGCCAGCAGCCTGGACAGACAAGAGACCCAGTACTTC. It encodes CASSLDRQETQYF.